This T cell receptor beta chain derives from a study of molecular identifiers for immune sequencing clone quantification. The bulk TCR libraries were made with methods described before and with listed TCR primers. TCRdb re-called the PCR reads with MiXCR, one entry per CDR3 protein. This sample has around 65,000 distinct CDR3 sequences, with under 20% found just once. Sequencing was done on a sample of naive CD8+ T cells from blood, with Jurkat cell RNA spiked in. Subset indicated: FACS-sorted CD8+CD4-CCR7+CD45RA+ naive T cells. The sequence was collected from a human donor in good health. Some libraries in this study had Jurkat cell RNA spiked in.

The CDR3 loop is CASLNPLAGDYNEQFF. The CDR3, as DNA: TGCGCCAGCTTAAACCCGCTAGCGGGAGACTACAATGAGCAGTTCTTC. The chain employs TRBV5-1 and TRBJ2-1, with 10 bases identical to TRBD2. The V segment lost 7 bases and the J segment 3 bases; nucleotides outside the gene matches: 10. The CDR3 sequence is 16 residues long. The V gene's germline CDR1 is SGHRS and CDR2 YFSETQ.